This TCR beta chain came from a study of human T cells and chemical hapten exposure. Regarding the study as a whole: As patch test score rose, PT1 expanded TCR counts tended to rise as well.

Time point given: patch test 1, 2 weeks after DPC sensitization. Treatment described: therapeutic diphenylcyclopropenone sensitization with weekly scalp DPC. From the RACE reads, TCRdb called clonotypes with MiXCR, one entry per CDR3 protein. The table lists around 380,000 distinct CDR3 sequences, 4% to 5.5% of them singletons. Deletions cut 7 bases from V and 3 bases from J, with 13 bases between. The CDR3 contains 13 residues. CDR1 and CDR2 from the germline V gene are MDHEN and SYDVKM. To note about this clonotype: Antigen specificity is unknown.

The sample in question was whole blood, obtained in connection with sensitization to the hapten diphenylcyclopropenone (DPC). The chain joins TRBV28 to TRBJ2-7; no reliable D call. The origin of this receptor is a woman in her fifties or sixties with alopecia areata. Some clones in this sample may be carry-over from other donors' samples. Here the CDR3 DNA reads TGTGCCAGCACGGCCTCGGGCTACTACGAGCAGTACTTC. Its translation is CASTASGYYEQYF.